These 5 T cell receptor beta chains came from one sample sequenced in a study of CD8 T cells in ankylosing spondylitis. TCRdb reprocessed the 5' RACE reads via MiXCR and lists one record per CDR3 protein. The data contain approximately 150,000 distinct CDR3 sequences, under 35% of them singletons. Sample: synovial fluid, either unsorted or a sorted T cell fraction (not recorded which). Receptors were obtained from a male donor with ankylosing spondylitis.

The chain is built from TRBV6-5 and TRBJ2-5; D gene ambiguous. V lost 0 bases and J lost 1, with 9 bases in between. Germline V lookup: CDR1 MNHEY, CDR2 SVGAGI. CDR3 length: 15 amino acids. The CDR3 loop reads CASSYSYGFQETQYF. The CDR3 region has the DNA TGTGCCAGCAGTTACTCGTATGGGTTCCAAGAGACCCAGTACTTC.

This clonotype was counted ten times or more. The genes are TRBV15 and TRBJ1-2; D perhaps matches TRBD1 (5 bases). The CDR3 has 15 amino acids. Germline-derived CDR1 and CDR2 are LNHNV and YYDKDF (reference sequence). Trimming stripped 0 bases from V and 4 bases from J, with 12 bases between. CDR3 protein: CATSRDDQGSYGYTF. The CDR3 nucleotides read TGTGCCACCAGCAGAGATGATCAGGGAAGCTATGGCTACACCTTC.

The chain links TRBV3-1 to TRBJ2-4; 12 nucleotides align to TRBD1. V shed 4 bases, J shed 9 bases, and the junction held 10 bases outside the gene matches. The CDR3 totals 16 residues. In germline, CDR1 is LGHDT, CDR2 YNNKEL (reference sequence). The CDR3 protein is CASSPPGQGAESIQYF. CDR3 coding DNA: TGTGCCAGCAGCCCTCCGGGACAGGGGGCCGAGAGCATTCAGTACTTC.

This clonotype was counted at least ten times. The rearrangement uses TRBV20-1 and TRBJ1-5, with 7 bases aligning to TRBD1. The ends lost 6 bases at V and 3 bases at J; junction bases unmatched: 11. CDR3 length: 15 residues. CDR1 DFQATT and CDR2 SNEGSKA come from the germline V gene (reference sequence). This CDR3 is CSATPTGVDNQPQHF. The CDR3 DNA follows: TGCAGTGCAACACCTACAGGGGTCGACAATCAGCCCCAGCATTTT.

This clonotype was observed a few times. The chain's CDR3 is CASSLTRGLVQRETQYF. As DNA, the CDR3 is TGTGCCAGCAGCTTAACGCGGGGACTAGTACAGCGAGAGACCCAGTACTTC. The chain is built from TRBV7-2 and TRBJ2-5; 8 positions match TRBD2. This CDR3 has 17 residues. The V gene end was trimmed by 2 bases and the J gene end by 4 bases; junction bases not matched to a gene: 12. CDR1 and CDR2 from the germline V gene are SGHTA and FQGNSA. Supplemented by reference TRBV7-2 and TRBJ2-5, the full variable domain reads GAGVSQSPSNKVTEKGKDVELRCDPISGHTALYWYRQSLGQGLEFLIYFQGNSAPDKSGLPSDRFSAERTGGSVSTLTIQRTQQEDSAVYLCASSLTRGLVQRETQYFGPGTRLLVL.